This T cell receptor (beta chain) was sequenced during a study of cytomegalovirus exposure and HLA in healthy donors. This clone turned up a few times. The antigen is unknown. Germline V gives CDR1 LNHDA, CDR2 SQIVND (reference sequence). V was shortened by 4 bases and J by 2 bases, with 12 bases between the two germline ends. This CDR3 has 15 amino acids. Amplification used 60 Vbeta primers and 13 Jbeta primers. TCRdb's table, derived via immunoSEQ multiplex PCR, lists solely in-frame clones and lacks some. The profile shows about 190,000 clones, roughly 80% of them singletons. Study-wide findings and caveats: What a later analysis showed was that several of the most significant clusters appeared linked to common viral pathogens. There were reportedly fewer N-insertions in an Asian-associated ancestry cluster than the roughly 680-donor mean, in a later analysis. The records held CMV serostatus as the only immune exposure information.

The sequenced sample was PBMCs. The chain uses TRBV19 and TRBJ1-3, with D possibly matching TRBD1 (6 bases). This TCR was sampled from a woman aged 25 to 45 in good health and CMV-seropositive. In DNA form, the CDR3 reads TGTGCCAGTAGTACCAAGGGGACACCTGGAAACACCATATATTTT. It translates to CASSTKGTPGNTIYF.